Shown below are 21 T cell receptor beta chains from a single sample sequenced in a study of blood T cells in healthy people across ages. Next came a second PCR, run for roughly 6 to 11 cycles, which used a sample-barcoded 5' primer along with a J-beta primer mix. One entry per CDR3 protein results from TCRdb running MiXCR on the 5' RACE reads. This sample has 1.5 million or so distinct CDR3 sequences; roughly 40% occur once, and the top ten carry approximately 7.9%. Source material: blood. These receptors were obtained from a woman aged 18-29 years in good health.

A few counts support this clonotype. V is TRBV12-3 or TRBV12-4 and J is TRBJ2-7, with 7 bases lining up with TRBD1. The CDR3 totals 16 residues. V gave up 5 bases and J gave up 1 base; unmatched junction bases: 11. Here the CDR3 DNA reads TGTGCCAGCAGTCTCGATACAGGGGTAGTATCCTACGAGCAGTACTTC. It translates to CASSLDTGVVSYEQYF.

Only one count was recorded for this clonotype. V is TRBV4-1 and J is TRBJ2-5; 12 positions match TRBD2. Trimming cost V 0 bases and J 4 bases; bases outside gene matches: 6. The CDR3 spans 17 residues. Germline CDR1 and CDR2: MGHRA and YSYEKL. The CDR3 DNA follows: TGCGCCAGCAGCCAAGACCCTTCTAGCGGGAGGGGAGAGACCCAGTACTTC. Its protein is CASSQDPSSGRGETQYF.

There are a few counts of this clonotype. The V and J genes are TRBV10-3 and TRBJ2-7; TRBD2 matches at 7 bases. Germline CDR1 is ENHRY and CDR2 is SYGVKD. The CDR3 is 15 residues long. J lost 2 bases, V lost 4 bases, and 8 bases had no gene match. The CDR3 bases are TGTGCCATCAGTGTGGGGAGCGGGGAGACCTACGAGCAGTACTTC. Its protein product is CAISVGSGETYEQYF.

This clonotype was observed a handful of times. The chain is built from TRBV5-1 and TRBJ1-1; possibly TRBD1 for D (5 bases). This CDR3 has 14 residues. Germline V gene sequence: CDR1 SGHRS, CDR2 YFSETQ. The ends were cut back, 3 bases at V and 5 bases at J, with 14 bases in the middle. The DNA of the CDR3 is TGCGCCAGCAGCTCGAATTCCGGGGGGACTGAAGCTTTCTTT. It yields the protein CASSSNSGGTEAFF. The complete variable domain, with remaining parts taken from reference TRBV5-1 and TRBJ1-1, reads KAGVTQTPRYLIKTRGQQVTLSCSPISGHRSVSWYQQTPGQGLQFLFEYFSETQRNKGNFPGRFSGRQFSNSRSEMNVSTLELGDSALYLCASSSNSGGTEAFFGQGTRLTVV.

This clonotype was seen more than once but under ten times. DNA of the CDR3: TGTGCCAGCAGCCTTCGAATTGGGGGTGGAGAGACCCAGTACTTC. Amino acid sequence: CASSLRIGGGETQYF. V gene TRBV12-3 or TRBV12-4 combines with J gene TRBJ2-5; the D call may be TRBD1 or TRBD2 (5 bases each). CDR3 length: 15 residues. The germline V and J ends were trimmed by 6 bases and 4 bases, with 18 bases remaining between them.

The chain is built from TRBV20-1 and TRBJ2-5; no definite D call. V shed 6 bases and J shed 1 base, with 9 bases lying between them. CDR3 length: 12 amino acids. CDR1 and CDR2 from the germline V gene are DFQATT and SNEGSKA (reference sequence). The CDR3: CSAPRRQETQYF. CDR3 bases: TGCAGTGCCCCACGCCGCCAAGAGACCCAGTACTTC.

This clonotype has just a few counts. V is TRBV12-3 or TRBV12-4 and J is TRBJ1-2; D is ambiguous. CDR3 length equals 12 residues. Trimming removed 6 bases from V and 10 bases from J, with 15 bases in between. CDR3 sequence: CASRTSGPNYTF. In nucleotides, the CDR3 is TGTGCCAGCAGAACCTCCGGGCCTAACTACACCTTC.

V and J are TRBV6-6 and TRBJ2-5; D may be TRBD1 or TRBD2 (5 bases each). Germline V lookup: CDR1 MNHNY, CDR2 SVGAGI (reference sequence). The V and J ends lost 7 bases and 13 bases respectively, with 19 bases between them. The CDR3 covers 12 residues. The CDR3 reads CASKGSEGKLYF. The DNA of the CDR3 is TGTGCCAGCAAGGGGAGCGAAGGGAAGCTGTACTTC.

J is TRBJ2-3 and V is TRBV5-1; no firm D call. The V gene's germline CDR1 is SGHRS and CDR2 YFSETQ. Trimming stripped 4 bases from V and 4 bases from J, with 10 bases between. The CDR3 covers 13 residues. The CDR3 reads CASSPETADTQYF. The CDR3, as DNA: TGCGCCAGCAGCCCGGAGACCGCAGATACGCAGTATTTT.

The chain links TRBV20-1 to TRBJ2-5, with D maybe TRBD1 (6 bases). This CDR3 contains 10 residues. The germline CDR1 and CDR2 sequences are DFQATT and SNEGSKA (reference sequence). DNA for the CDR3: TGCAGCGGACAGCAAGAGACCCAGTACTTC. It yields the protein CSGQQETQYF.

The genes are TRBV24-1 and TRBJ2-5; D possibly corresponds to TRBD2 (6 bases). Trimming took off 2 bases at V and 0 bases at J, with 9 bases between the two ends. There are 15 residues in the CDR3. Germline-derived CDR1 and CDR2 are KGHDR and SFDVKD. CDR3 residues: CATSDSRTNQETQYF. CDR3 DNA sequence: TGTGCCACCAGTGATTCCCGGACTAACCAAGAGACCCAGTACTTC.

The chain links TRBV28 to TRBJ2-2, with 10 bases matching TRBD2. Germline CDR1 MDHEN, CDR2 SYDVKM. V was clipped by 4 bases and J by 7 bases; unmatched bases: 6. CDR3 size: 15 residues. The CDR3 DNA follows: TGTGCCAGCAGTTCTAAGCGGGGGGGCCTCGGGGAGCTGTTTTTT. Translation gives CASSSKRGGLGELFF.

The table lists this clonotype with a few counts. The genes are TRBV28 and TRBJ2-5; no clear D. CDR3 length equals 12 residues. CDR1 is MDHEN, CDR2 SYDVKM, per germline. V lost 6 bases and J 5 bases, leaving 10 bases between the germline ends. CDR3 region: CASRVGLETQYF. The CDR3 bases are TGTGCCAGCAGAGTGGGGTTGGAGACCCAGTACTTC. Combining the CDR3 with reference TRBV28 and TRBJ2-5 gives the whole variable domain DVKVTQSSRYLVKRTGEKVFLECVQDMDHENMFWYRQDPGLGLRLIYFSYDVKMKEKGDIPEGYSVSREKKERFSLILESASTNQTSMYLCASRVGLETQYFGPGTRLLVL.

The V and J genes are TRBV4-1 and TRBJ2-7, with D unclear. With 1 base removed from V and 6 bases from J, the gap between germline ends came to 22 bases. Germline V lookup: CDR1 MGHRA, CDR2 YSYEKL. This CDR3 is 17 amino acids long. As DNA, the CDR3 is TGCGCCAGCAGCCAAGGCCCCCCACCCGCTTGGCAAGCCGAGCAGTACTTC. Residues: CASSQGPPPAWQAEQYF.

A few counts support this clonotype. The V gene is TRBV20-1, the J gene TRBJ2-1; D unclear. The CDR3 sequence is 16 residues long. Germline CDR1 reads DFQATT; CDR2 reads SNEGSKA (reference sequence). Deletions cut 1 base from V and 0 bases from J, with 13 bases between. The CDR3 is CSARGLVWSSYNEQFF. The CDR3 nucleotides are TGCAGTGCTAGAGGCCTGGTCTGGAGCTCCTACAATGAGCAGTTCTTC.

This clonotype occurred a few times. CDR3 nucleotides: TGTGCCATCAAGGCTCCCAGCACAGATACGCAGTATTTT. Translation gives CAIKAPSTDTQYF. V gene TRBV10-3 combines with J gene TRBJ2-3; D is undetermined. The V and J ends lost 7 bases and 0 bases respectively, with 8 bases between them. Germline V gene data show CDR1 as ENHRY and CDR2 as SYGVKD. The CDR3 runs to 13 residues.

The CDR3 spells CASSQDRAETESGNTIYF. DNA for the CDR3: TGCGCCAGCAGCCAAGACCGCGCCGAGACAGAGTCTGGAAACACCATATATTTT. The V and J genes are TRBV4-1 and TRBJ1-3; possible D gene TRBD1, 5 bases. The CDR3 length is 18 residues. V was trimmed by 0 bases and J by 1 base, leaving 16 bases between them. Germline-derived CDR1 and CDR2 are MGHRA and YSYEKL.

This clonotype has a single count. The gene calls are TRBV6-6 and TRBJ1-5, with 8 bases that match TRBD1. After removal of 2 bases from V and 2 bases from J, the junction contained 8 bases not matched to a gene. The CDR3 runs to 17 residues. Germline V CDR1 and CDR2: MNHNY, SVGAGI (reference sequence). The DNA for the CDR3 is TGTGCCAGCAGTTACGGAACAGGGGGAACGGGCAATCAGCCCCAGCATTTT. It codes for CASSYGTGGTGNQPQHF.

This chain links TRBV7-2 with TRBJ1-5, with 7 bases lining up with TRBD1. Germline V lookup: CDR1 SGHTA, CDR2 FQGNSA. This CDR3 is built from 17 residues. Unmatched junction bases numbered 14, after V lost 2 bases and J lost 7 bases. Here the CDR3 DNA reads TGTGCCAGCAGCTTAACATCGGCAGGGGGTTTCAAACAGCCCCAGCATTTT. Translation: CASSLTSAGGFKQPQHF. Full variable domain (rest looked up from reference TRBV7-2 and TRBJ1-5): GAGVSQSPSNKVTEKGKDVELRCDPISGHTALYWYRQSLGQGLEFLIYFQGNSAPDKSGLPSDRFSAERTGGSVSTLTIQRTQQEDSAVYLCASSLTSAGGFKQPQHFGDGTRLSIL.

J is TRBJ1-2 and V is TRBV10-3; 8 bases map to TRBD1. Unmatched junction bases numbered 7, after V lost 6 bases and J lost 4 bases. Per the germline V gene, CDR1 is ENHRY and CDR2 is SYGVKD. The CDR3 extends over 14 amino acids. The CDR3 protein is CAIRRTGLSYGYTF. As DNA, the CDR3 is TGTGCCATCAGGAGGACAGGGCTCTCCTATGGCTACACCTTC.

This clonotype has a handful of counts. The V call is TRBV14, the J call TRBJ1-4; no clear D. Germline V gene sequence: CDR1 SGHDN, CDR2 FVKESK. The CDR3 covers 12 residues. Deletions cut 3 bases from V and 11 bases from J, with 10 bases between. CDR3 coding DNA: TGTGCCAGCAGCCAGTACACGGGGAAACTGTTTTTT. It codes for CASSQYTGKLFF.